The sequence of this TCR beta chain was determined in a study of shared clonotypes between healthy human individuals (dated by TCRdb to between 2020 and 2021). Regarding the study in general: The cohort included a few men and a couple of women between 18 and 49 years of age. To increase sequencing depth and limit assay-specific biases, TCR repertoire library preparation and sequencing were carried out by different laboratories using diverse techniques. Per donor, three plates each were used for CD4 naive and CD4 memory, two for CD8 naive, and one for CD8 memory. Leukapheresis yielded between about 0.94 and 8.9 billion PBMCs per donor. To estimate repertoire size and how much clonotypes are shared between individuals, the study performed deep sequencing of blood TCR repertoires from a handful of healthy adults.

In regard to this clone: It has no known antigen specificity. Base quality data are lacking; no much larger clone is found one base away.

Overall study outcomes, separate from this receptor: Sampling was restricted to blood, and TCR repertoires in tissues likely differ from the TCR repertoires found in blood. Pairwise subsampling led to the expectation that sequencing depth would affect the degree of clonotype sharing among donors. Compared with non-shared clonotypes, the clonotypes found in all four sorted-subset donors had higher generation probabilities. Because the study included only a small number of donors, the genetic and exposure-history diversity represented was limited. Incomplete sequencing was indicated by rarefaction of sorted-subset datasets, despite the large sequencing depth. When several donors were compared, the shared fraction of clonotypes was around 5% for naive CD4, less than 4% for naive CD8, about 2.4% for memory CD4, and 0.35% to 0.4% for memory CD8. Larger estimated clonotype richness was generally found for naive subsets than for memory subsets.

Using the deep immunoSEQ assay, TCR CDR3 regions were amplified from genomic DNA by multiplex PCR. For each cell subset, the extracted genomic DNA was distributed evenly across all wells of several immunoSEQ 96-well plates, and each plate served as one replicate. For sorted subsets, roughly 190 ng of genomic DNA, equivalent to around 30,000 T cell genomes, went into each replicate PCR. Purified libraries were measured with a Qubit 3.0 fluorometer, size-checked on a Bioanalyzer 2100, and measured again with the KAPA Library Quantification kit. A separate single-read 150-cycle Illumina NextSeq 550 flow cell was used to sequence each immunoSEQ 96-well plate. The authors' analysis ran thus. Because the immunoSEQ output held only junctional sequences and lacked quality scores, the filtering could not match the filtering applied to full-length reads. To assign V/J genes and CDR3, sequences were annotated using PyIR, a Python wrapper for IgBLAST v1.9, with IMGT germline references. Reads were removed for weak V/J assignments (E-value above 1e-6), missing CDR3, stop codons, out-of-frame junctions, or ambiguous translated residues. A V3J clonotype was defined by an identical inferred V gene, J gene, and CDR3 amino acid sequence. Percentage overlap between repertoires was calculated by dividing the number of shared unique clonotypes by the size of the smaller repertoire. Richness of each repertoire was evaluated using RTK rarefaction, the Chao1 estimator, and Recon v2.1 estimates of unobserved clonotypes. OLGA was used to compute generation probabilities for all TCRbeta clonotypes that the gDNA method yielded from a few donors. Here the immuneACCESS table is served through TCRdb, limited to in-frame sequences with V and J called. Missing clones are a known gap in these copies; in checked studies unresolved V genes cover under half, and the rest lacks a known reason. The D gene and trimming were derived from the DNA, and the V and J assignments and clone size from that table. In all, the sample holds 1.5 million to 2.5 million clones, and less than 95% of those were seen once. 1.2% of the sample belongs to the ten largest clones.

CD8 naive samples consisted of CD45RO-negative cells that were positively selected for CCR7, yielding a CD45RA+CCR7+ population without TemRA cells. The donors were healthy, HIV-negative adults who had no recently reported acute infections or vaccinations. Only Caucasian adults living in Nashville, Tennessee, USA were represented among the donors. Blood was collected by leukapheresis, and PBMCs were isolated by Ficoll-Histopaque density gradient centrifugation and then cryopreserved in liquid nitrogen vapor phase. Purity and quantity of every magnetically sorted T cell population were checked by analytical flow cytometry. Genomic DNA was isolated from every sorted fraction and measured by UV absorbance on a Nanodrop 2000c. This TCR derives from a man between 18 and 35 years old in good health. The sample comprised naive CD8+ T cells sorted from blood. The cell subset or site label here, explained by the study, means: CD45RA+CCR7+.

The nucleotide sequence is TGTGCCAGCAGTGAAGGGGTCAGGGTAGGCGATGGCTACACCTTC. This is translated as CASSEGVRVGDGYTF. The chain joins TRBV2 to TRBJ1-2; the D region possibly corresponds to TRBD1 (5 bases align). CDR1 and CDR2 (SNHLY, FYNNEI) derive from the germline V gene. The V end loses 1 base and the J end loses 6 bases, and a stretch of 15 bases separates them. The cysteine opens and the phenylalanine closes a CDR3 of 15 amino acids. Only CDR3 DNA remains: 45 bases, in frame from the first base.